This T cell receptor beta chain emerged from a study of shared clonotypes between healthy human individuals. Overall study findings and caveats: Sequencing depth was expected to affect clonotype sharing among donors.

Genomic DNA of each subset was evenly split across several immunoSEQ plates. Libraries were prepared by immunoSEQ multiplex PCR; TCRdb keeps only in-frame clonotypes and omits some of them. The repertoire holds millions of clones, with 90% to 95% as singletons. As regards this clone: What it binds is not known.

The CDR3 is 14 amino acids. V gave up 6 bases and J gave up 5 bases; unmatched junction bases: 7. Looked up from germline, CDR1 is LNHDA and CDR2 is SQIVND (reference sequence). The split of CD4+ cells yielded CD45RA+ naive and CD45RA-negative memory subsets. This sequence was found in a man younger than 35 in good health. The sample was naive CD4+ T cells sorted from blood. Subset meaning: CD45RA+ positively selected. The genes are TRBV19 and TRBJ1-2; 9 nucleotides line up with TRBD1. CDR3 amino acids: CASRPGQGTYGYTF. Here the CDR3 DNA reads TGTGCCAGTAGACCGGGACAGGGAACGTATGGCTACACCTTC. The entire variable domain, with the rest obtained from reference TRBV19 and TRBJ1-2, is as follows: DGGITQSPKYLFRKEGQNVTLSCEQNLNHDAMYWYRQDPGQGLRLIYYSQIVNDFQKGDIAEGYSVSREKKESFPLTVTSAQKNPTAFYLCASRPGQGTYGYTFGSGTRLTVV.